This T cell receptor beta chain was retrieved from a study of prognosis after radiotherapy for stage I lung cancer. Study conclusions and caveats: After stereotactic body radiation therapy, median unique TCR clones were 6,861, down from some 10,000.

Germline lookup yields CDR1 SGHVS and CDR2 FQNEAQ. With 5 bases removed from V and 0 bases from J, the gap between germline ends came to 10 bases. The CDR3 is made up of 14 amino acids. This clonotype has at least ten counts. Its antigen is not known. Other malignancies, prior chemotherapy and prior radiotherapy were absent in all patients, each of whom was node-negative on CT and PET/CT. Template was genomic DNA; TCR beta CDR3 amplified in two multiplex PCR rounds. Each TRBV and TRBJ gene had its own primer in the first PCR round. TCRdb independently ran MiXCR on the multiplex PCR reads; one entry per CDR3 protein. The table records around 56,000 distinct CDR3 sequences, about 26% of them present only once.

The chain employs TRBV7-8 and TRBJ1-2, with D possibly matching TRBD1 (5 bases). This specimen was PBMCs, taken before or after stereotactic body radiation therapy (not recorded which). This clonotype was sampled from a donor of 50 years or more with non-small cell lung cancer. The CDR3 bases are TGTGCCAGCAGCGCCTCGGGGGCTAACTATGGCTACACCTTC. This codes for CASSASGANYGYTF.